This T cell receptor beta chain comes out of a study of spatial heterogeneity in lung cancer (dated by TCRdb to between 2018 and 2021). Regarding the research as a whole: Beta-chain transcripts were consistently detected in greater numbers than alpha-chain transcripts, which likely reflected higher beta-chain transcript abundance. TCR alpha and beta repertoires were quantitatively compared across multiple tumor regions, matched nontumor lung and blood in non-small cell lung cancer. In the raw uncorrected reads, each unique combination of TCR and UMI appeared more than ten times on average. The study linked features of the TCR repertoire to counts of nonsynonymous mutations, which were determined by whole-exome sequencing of tumor tissue. Both alpha and beta chains were TCR-sequenced in samples taken at surgery, namely 220 tumor regions, fewer than 85 matched nontumor lung samples and 45 to 60 PBMC samples.

At least ten counts were recorded for this clonotype. Its antigen has not been determined. There are no base qualities to consult, and no much larger clone falls within one base. Results the study describes overall, beyond this receptor: Ubiquitous expanded tumor TCRs showed up in blood more often at tumor resection than at routine follow-up. Additional single-cell paired TCR alpha and beta sequencing was considered necessary to confirm, at a functional level, the hypothesis that regional TCRs recognize regional mutations.

Taken with the paper, the label for time point translates to: sample taken at primary tumor resection. The donors were more than 60 patients from the lung TRACERx cohort who had early-stage, untreated non-small cell lung cancer. Whole RNA extracted from tumor and nontumor lung tissue, or from cryopreserved PBMC samples, was used for TCR sequencing without cell sorting. Only patients for whom sufficient RNA was available from at least two tumor regions were selected for TCR sequencing. V is pared back by 0 bases and J by 16 bases, with 10 bases lying between the germline termini. The CDR3, cysteine through phenylalanine, is 12 amino acids long. This entry keeps only the CDR3 DNA: 36 bases, framed from base 1. CDR1 and CDR2 are read off the germline V gene as SGHAT and FQNNGV. The protocol used for the library was 5' RACE. For sequencing, a NextSeq 500 was employed. To allow correction of PCR and sequencing errors, the TCR library protocol tagged every TCR cDNA molecule with a unique molecular identifier. Processing in the source paper ran as follows. TCR identification, UMI-based error correction and CDR3 extraction were all carried out with Decombinator tools. TCRs above a frequency of 2 per 1,000, corresponding to the top 1% of the tumor frequency distribution, were defined as expanded. Each repertoire was subsampled 100 times to 5,000 TCRs, after which Renyi diversity was computed with the R vegan package. CDR3 similarity networks were constructed using string-kernel similarity of amino acid triplets, with links drawn between CDR3s whose pairwise similarity was above 0.82. TCRdb trimmed public reads at Q25 via fastp, called clones via MiXCR and kept in-frame beta chains. Each entry is one CDR3 protein sequence, shown with its most common DNA and genes. These V and J calls are TCRdb output, not the study's own analysis. For this sample the table gives 35,000 to 45,000 distinct CDR3 sequences, of which approximately 5.5% were detected only once. The top ten constitute about a quarter of the sample.

This sequence uses TRBV11-2 and TRBJ1-6; the D gene is perhaps TRBD1, on 6 matching bases. This sequence was found in a female donor with early-stage non-small cell lung cancer. Specimen: PBMCs, collected at surgery. The DNA sequence is TGTGCCAGCAGCTTAGATCCGGACAGTCTCCACTTT. Its product reads: CASSLDPDSLHF.